The clone carrying this T cell receptor (beta chain) was found many times. The CDR3 loop spans 15 amino acids. V gave up 2 bases and J gave up 1 base, with 9 bases separating them. A single record per CDR3 protein comes from TCRdb applying MiXCR to the RT-PCR reads. The data show 550,000 to 750,000 distinct CDR3 sequences, approximately 15% seen once. This sequence was found in a female donor in good health, serving as a healthy control. The chain uses TRBV12-3 or TRBV12-4 and TRBJ1-5; no reliable D call. The sample was memory CD4+ T cells from blood. CDR3 coding DNA: TGTGCCAGCAGTTTACAGGACCTCAGCAATCAGCCCCAGCATTTT. Translating gives CASSLQDLSNQPQHF.